One and the same sample provided the 31 T cell receptor beta chains below, sequenced in a study of CD4 T cells in relation to SARS-CoV-2 and coronaviruses. Generated by immunoSEQ multiplex PCR, the TCRdb table keeps only in-frame clones and is missing some. Here the sample spans around 21,000 clones, approximately 68% being singletons. Before the COVID-19 pandemic, during about 2011-2019, CD4+ T cells were taken from unexposed donors. Isolation of CD4+ T cells took place after roughly nine days in culture. Their antigens remain unidentified. The sequencing input was CD4+ T cells from PBMCs, cultured in vitro. Receptor source: a human donor in good health.

The J gene is TRBJ2-7, the V gene TRBV25-1; 13 bases match TRBD2. From germline, CDR1 is MGHDK and CDR2 SYGVNS. The length of the CDR3 is 16 residues. Trimming took 2 bases from V and 5 from J; bases not matched to a gene: 6. CDR3 protein: CASSEEGTSGINEQYF. In nucleotides, the CDR3 is TGTGCCAGCAGTGAAGAAGGGACTAGCGGGATCAACGAGCAGTACTTC.

The V and J genes are TRBV4-3 and TRBJ1-5; no firm D call. CDR3 length: 15 amino acids. Trimming took 0 bases from V and 6 from J, leaving 12 bases between them. In germline, CDR1 is LGHNA, CDR2 YSLEER. CDR3 coding DNA: TGCGCCAGCAGCCAAGATATTAATAAGGGTCAGCCCCAGCATTTT. Its protein product is CASSQDINKGQPQHF.

The rearrangement uses TRBV9 and TRBJ2-3; 7 bases align to TRBD2. Per the germline V gene, CDR1 is SGDLS and CDR2 is YYNGEE. Germline trimming cut 6 bases from V and 5 bases from J; bases unmatched to any gene: 9. This CDR3 region has 14 residues. This CDR3 is CASNGGSGEDTQYF. In DNA, the CDR3 is TGTGCCAGCAACGGCGGGAGTGGGGAAGATACGCAGTATTTT.

This rearrangement joins TRBV9 to TRBJ1-2; possible D gene TRBD1, 5 bases. The CDR3 runs 14 residues. Trimming cost V 7 bases and J 5 bases, with 18 bases left between them. Looked up from germline, CDR1 is SGDLS and CDR2 is YYNGEE. The CDR3 region has the DNA TGTGCCAGCGCGCGGGGGTCACCGAGGTATGGCTACACCTTC. Translation: CASARGSPRYGYTF.

The table lists this clone with a few counts. V gene TRBV27 combines with J gene TRBJ1-1; no firm D call. This CDR3 contains 14 residues. V shed 6 bases and J shed 0 bases, with 11 bases lying between them. Germline loops: CDR1 MNHEY, CDR2 SMNVEV (reference sequence). CDR3 sequence: CASRTLYVNTEAFF. The CDR3 nucleotides are TGTGCCAGCAGGACACTCTATGTGAACACTGAAGCTTTCTTT.

This chain joins TRBV18 and TRBJ2-7; 7 bases agree with TRBD1. The V and J ends lost 3 bases and 1 base, in that order; junction bases with no gene match: 3. This CDR3 spans 14 amino acids. Germline CDR1 is KGHSH and CDR2 is LQKENI. This CDR3 is CASSPGTDSYEQYF. The CDR3 DNA follows: TGTGCCAGCTCACCCGGGACAGATTCCTACGAGCAGTACTTC.

This rearrangement joins TRBV2 to TRBJ2-3, with D possibly matching TRBD1 (6 bases). CDR3 size: 13 residues. The ends were cut back, 5 bases at V and 4 bases at J, with 10 bases in the middle. CDR1 and CDR2 (germline): SNHLY, FYNNEI. CDR3 protein: CASSRQAPDTQYF. The CDR3 DNA reads as TGTGCCAGCAGTAGACAGGCCCCAGATACGCAGTATTTT.

The genes are TRBV27 and TRBJ2-5; D remains unclear. V shed 8 bases and J shed 5 bases, with 21 bases lying between them. CDR1 is MNHEY, CDR2 SMNVEV, per germline (reference sequence). The CDR3 has 15 residues. In DNA, the CDR3 is TGTGCCAGCTTTCCTAGAGTAGGTAGGACCGAGACCCAGTACTTC. This translates into CASFPRVGRTETQYF.

This chain joins TRBV2 and TRBJ2-3; the D is unclear. Germline V CDR1 and CDR2: SNHLY, FYNNEI. This CDR3 spans 16 amino acids. V shed 1 base and J shed 3 bases, with 14 bases lying between them. The CDR3 bases are TGTGCCAGCAGTGAAGGGCAAAGGGCCCGGACAGATACGCAGTATTTT. Protein product: CASSEGQRARTDTQYF.

The J gene is TRBJ2-7, the V gene TRBV11-2; D might be TRBD1 (6 bases). In germline, CDR1 is SGHAT, CDR2 FQNNGV. This CDR3 region has 14 residues. Trimming shortened V by 3 bases and J by 11 bases, and 20 bases separated the two germline ends. The CDR3 DNA is TGTGCCAGCAGCTTCGGGACGGTACAGGGCCAGGAGTACTTC. Encoded protein: CASSFGTVQGQEYF.

Concerning this clone itself: At the DNA level, this CDR3 is encoded by other sequences in the same sample as well. The rearrangement joins TRBV19 to TRBJ1-5; D not resolved. The V and J ends lost 3 bases and 0 bases respectively, with 3 bases between them. The CDR3 is made up of 13 amino acids. Germline loops: CDR1 LNHDA, CDR2 SQIVND (reference sequence). The CDR3 region has the DNA TGTGCCAGTAGTATCTCTAGCAATCAGCCCCAGCATTTT. The encoded protein is CASSISSNQPQHF.

The CDR3 nucleotides are TGTGCCAGCAGTTTATCAGACGAAACTGAAGCTTTCTTT. Its protein is CASSLSDETEAFF. The chain is built from TRBV27 and TRBJ1-1; no firm D call. Germline V gives CDR1 MNHEY, CDR2 SMNVEV (reference sequence). V lost 0 bases, J lost 5 bases, and 7 bases lay in between. The CDR3 has 13 residues.

The genes are TRBV4-3 and TRBJ2-3, with 8 bases that match TRBD2. J was trimmed by 0 bases and V by 4 bases; bases with no gene match: 0. The CDR3 loop spans 14 amino acids. CDR1 and CDR2 (germline): LGHNA, YSLEER. The CDR3 region is CASSPSGSTDTQYF. For the CDR3, the DNA is TGCGCCAGCAGCCCTAGCGGGAGCACAGATACGCAGTATTTT.

The sample holds a few counts of this clone. The V and J genes are TRBV4-2 and TRBJ2-7; 7 positions match TRBD2. The CDR3 covers 14 residues. Germline V gene lookup returns CDR1 LGHNA and CDR2 YNFKEQ. J gave up 10 bases and V 0 bases, and 9 bases lay outside the gene matches. CDR3 bases: TGTGCCAGCAGCCAAGATCTGAGGGACTATGAACAGTACTTC. Translated, it gives CASSQDLRDYEQYF.

This chain joins TRBV5-4 and TRBJ2-3; D call uncertain. V was clipped by 0 bases and J by 0 bases, with 14 bases between them. The CDR3 consists of 17 residues. Looked up from germline, CDR1 is SGHNT and CDR2 is YYREEE (reference sequence). As DNA, the CDR3 is TGTGCCAGCAGCTTGGGGGGTAGTTACCGTAGCACAGATACGCAGTATTTT. Residues: CASSLGGSYRSTDTQYF.

This chain connects TRBV28 to TRBJ1-6, with 8 nucleotides matching TRBD1. The V gene's germline CDR1 is MDHEN and CDR2 SYDVKM. The CDR3 totals 14 residues. Losses at the gene ends were 3 bases for V and 10 bases for J; bases not matched to a gene: 5. The CDR3 here is CASSLGTGGSPLHF. CDR3 nucleotides: TGTGCCAGCAGTTTGGGGACAGGCGGATCACCCCTCCACTTT.

This chain joins TRBV7-2 and TRBJ1-4, with D unclear. Germline CDR1 SGHTA, CDR2 FQGNSA. V was clipped by 0 bases and J by 1 base, with 0 bases between them. CDR3 size: 13 residues. The CDR3 bases are TGTGCCAGCAGCTTAGCAACTAATGAAAAACTGTTTTTT. It specifies CASSLATNEKLFF.

The V call is TRBV6-5, the J call TRBJ2-3; D is possibly TRBD1 (6 bases). V shed 11 bases and J shed 4 bases, with 16 bases lying between them. Germline assignment: CDR1 MNHEY and CDR2 SVGAGI. The CDR3 covers 13 residues. CDR3 amino acids: CAPPGQGPDTQYF. The DNA of the CDR3 is TGTGCCCCACCCGGGCAGGGGCCAGATACGCAGTATTTT.

The chain joins TRBV6-5 to TRBJ2-5; 8 nucleotides align to TRBD2. The length of the CDR3 is 15 residues. Germline assignment: CDR1 MNHEY and CDR2 SVGAGI. Losses at the gene ends were 1 base for V and 2 bases for J; bases not matched to a gene: 3. For the CDR3, the DNA is TGTGCCAGCAGTTACTGGACGGGGGGGCAAGAGACCCAGTACTTC. It translates to CASSYWTGGQETQYF.

The V gene is TRBV6-2 or TRBV6-3, the J gene TRBJ2-1; 9 nucleotides line up with TRBD2. The CDR3 contains 16 residues. Unmatched junction bases numbered 12, after V lost 5 bases and J lost 7 bases. Germline V gives CDR1 MNHEY, CDR2 SVGEGT. The CDR3: CASSPLGAGGRNEQFF. The CDR3, as DNA: TGTGCCAGCAGTCCCCTTGGGGCGGGGGGGAGGAATGAGCAGTTCTTC.

V is TRBV7-2 and J is TRBJ2-3; TRBD2 matches 7 bases. The CDR3 loop spans 14 amino acids. The germline CDR1 and CDR2 sequences are SGHTA and FQGNSA. The V segment lost 5 bases and the J segment 2 bases; nucleotides outside the gene matches: 4. The CDR3 spells CASSAGLDTDTQYF. As DNA, the CDR3 is TGTGCCAGCAGCGCCGGACTAGACACAGATACGCAGTATTTT.

The rearrangement links TRBV5-6 to TRBJ2-4; TRBD2 matches 8 bases. Germline values: CDR1 SGHDT, CDR2 YYEEEE. The CDR3 extends over 15 amino acids. V lost 4 bases, J lost 6 bases, and 9 bases stayed unmatched. The CDR3 loop is CASSRGYLAGNIQYF. CDR3 in DNA: TGTGCCAGCAGCCGGGGGTACCTAGCGGGAAACATTCAGTACTTC.

The chain combines TRBV7-2 with TRBJ2-2, with 9 bases identical to TRBD2. This CDR3 is 17 amino acids long. The V gene's germline CDR1 is SGHTA and CDR2 FQGNSA. V gave up 3 bases and J gave up 1 base; unmatched junction bases: 6. The DNA for the CDR3 is TGTGCCAGCAGCTTTAGCGGGGGCCTACTGAACACCGGGGAGCTGTTTTTT. This gives the protein CASSFSGGLLNTGELFF.

This clone appeared a few times. The chain couples TRBV3-1 (or the pseudogene TRBV3-2) to TRBJ2-7; TRBD2 agrees at 8 bases. This CDR3 contains 16 residues. Looked up from germline, CDR1 is LGHDT and CDR2 is YNNKEL (reference sequence). The ends lost 2 bases at V and 2 bases at J; junction bases unmatched: 8. In nucleotides, the CDR3 is TGTGCCAGCAGCCAATGGCGGGGGGCGTACGCCTACGAGCAGTACTTC. Amino acid sequence: CASSQWRGAYAYEQYF.

J is TRBJ2-2 and V is TRBV7-9; no definite D call. The germline V and J ends were trimmed by 0 bases and 7 bases, with 9 bases remaining between them. Germline V lookup: CDR1 SEHNR, CDR2 FQNEAQ (reference sequence). CDR3 length: 14 residues. The CDR3 DNA reads as TGTGCCAGCAGCTTAGCTCCCCTAGGCGGGGAGCTGTTTTTT. Its translation: CASSLAPLGGELFF.

This chain uses TRBV9 with TRBJ1-2; a possible D gene is TRBD1 (5 bases). The CDR3 length is 13 residues. Germline values: CDR1 SGDLS, CDR2 YYNGEE. V gave up 0 bases and J gave up 2 bases, with 5 bases separating them. CDR3 protein: CASSVAGNYGYTF. In DNA, the CDR3 is TGTGCCAGCAGCGTAGCAGGGAACTATGGCTACACCTTC.

This chain uses TRBV2 with TRBJ1-2; no definite D call. V was trimmed by 4 bases and J by 4 bases, leaving 7 bases between them. This CDR3 region has 12 residues. Per the germline V gene, CDR1 is SNHLY and CDR2 is FYNNEI. CDR3 nucleotides: TGTGCCAGCAGTGGGCAGACCTATGGCTACACCTTC. Amino acid sequence: CASSGQTYGYTF.

The chain has TRBV5-1 and TRBJ2-3; 9 positions match TRBD2. The CDR3 has 16 residues. Looked up from germline, CDR1 is SGHRS and CDR2 is YFSETQ. J lost 6 bases, V lost 4 bases, and 12 bases had no gene match. CDR3: CASSPFLAGKADTQYF. CDR3 sequence (DNA): TGCGCCAGCAGCCCCTTCCTAGCGGGAAAGGCGGATACGCAGTATTTT.

This chain connects TRBV27 to TRBJ2-7; no clear D. The germline V gene has CDR1 MNHEY and CDR2 SMNVEV (reference sequence). There are 15 residues in the CDR3. The V end was cut by 3 bases, the J end by 1 base, with 13 bases between. Written as DNA, the CDR3 is TGTGCCAGCAGTTTCTTGCAGACCTATTCCTACGAGCAGTACTTC. It codes for CASSFLQTYSYEQYF.

The chain has TRBV6-6 and TRBJ1-1; tentative D call: TRBD1 (5 bases). V was clipped by 6 bases and J by 2 bases, with 13 bases between them. The CDR3 covers 14 residues. CDR1 and CDR2 (germline): MNHNY, SVGAGI (reference sequence). For the CDR3, the DNA is TGTGCCAGCAGAGGGCCAGGGCGAAACACTGAAGCTTTCTTT. It translates to CASRGPGRNTEAFF.

The chain couples TRBV11-3 to TRBJ2-2; TRBD2 agrees at 11 bases. V gave up 5 bases and J gave up 4 bases; unmatched junction bases: 3. This CDR3 is built from 15 residues. Germline CDR1 is SGHNT and CDR2 is YENEEA. CDR3 coding DNA: TGTGCCAGCAGCCCGACTAGCGGGGCCACCGGGGAGCTGTTTTTT. Amino acid sequence: CASSPTSGATGELFF.